The 19 T cell receptor beta chains in this list originate from one sample, sequenced in a study of blood T cell repertoires in COVID-19. The data were produced by immunoSEQ multiplex PCR, yet TCRdb's version contains in-frame clones alone and is incomplete. The data contain 360,000 or so clones, about 90% of them singletons. The sequenced material came from peripheral blood. These receptors originate from a man younger than 35 with active or convalescent COVID-19.

In the case of this clone: The sample carries other DNA sequences with the same CDR3. V and J are TRBV2 and TRBJ2-3; D perhaps matches TRBD2 (6 bases). CDR3 length: 14 residues. CDR1 and CDR2 (germline): SNHLY, FYNNEI. Deletions cut 3 bases from V and 0 bases from J, with 7 bases between. The CDR3 is CASSEGRSTDTQYF. The CDR3 region has the DNA TGTGCCAGCAGTGAGGGGAGGAGCACAGATACGCAGTATTTT.

The gene calls are TRBV5-1 and TRBJ1-1; 8 nucleotides agree with TRBD1. Trimming at V came to 2 bases and at J to 6 bases, leaving 0 bases not matched to a gene. The CDR3 spans 12 residues. Germline V gene lookup returns CDR1 SGHRS and CDR2 YFSETQ. CDR3 coding DNA: TGCGCCAGCAGCTTACAGGGGGCTGAAGCTTTCTTT. It encodes CASSLQGAEAFF.

The V call is TRBV19, the J call TRBJ1-1; maybe TRBD1 (5 bases). The CDR3 contains 12 residues. Germline V gene data show CDR1 as LNHDA and CDR2 as SQIVND (reference sequence). V dropped 5 bases and J dropped 6 bases, with 10 bases sitting between them. DNA of the CDR3: TGTGCCAGTAGTTTTGGGGCGGCTGAAGCTTTCTTT. Its protein is CASSFGAAEAFF.

This chain joins TRBV30 and TRBJ2-7; a weak D match, TRBD2 (6 bases). The CDR3 contains 12 residues. The germline gives CDR1 GTSNPN, CDR2 SVGIG (reference sequence). Trimming left V 1 base short and J 3 bases short, with 7 bases between. The CDR3, as DNA: TGTGCCTGGAGTGCGGGACTCTACGAGCAGTACTTC. Translating gives CAWSAGLYEQYF.

The V and J genes are TRBV4-1 and TRBJ1-5; no clear D. Germline assignment: CDR1 MGHRA and CDR2 YSYEKL. This CDR3 comprises 15 residues. V was shortened by 2 bases and J by 4 bases, with 12 bases between the two germline ends. The CDR3 nucleotides read TGCGCCAGCAGCCAATACATCGGAGGAAATCAGCCCCAGCATTTT. It encodes CASSQYIGGNQPQHF.

This rearrangement joins TRBV7-9 to TRBJ1-4, with TRBD1 as a possible D gene (6 bases). Germline V gene data show CDR1 as SEHNR and CDR2 as FQNEAQ (reference sequence). The CDR3 totals 15 residues. The ends were cut back, 5 bases at V and 7 bases at J, with 17 bases in the middle. CDR3: CASSGTGRGIEKLFF. CDR3 DNA: TGTGCCAGCAGCGGCACAGGGCGGGGGATTGAAAAACTGTTTTTT.

The rearrangement uses TRBV10-3 and TRBJ2-2; 10 bases are a match to TRBD2. Germline V gene lookup returns CDR1 ENHRY and CDR2 SYGVKD. The CDR3 totals 16 residues. V lost 3 bases and J lost 6; bases outside the gene matches: 7. The CDR3 spells CAISEKGSGGSGELFF. For the CDR3, the DNA is TGTGCCATCAGTGAAAAGGGTAGCGGGGGGTCCGGGGAGCTGTTTTTT.

This clone was counted a few times. V is TRBV2 and J is TRBJ1-4; a possible D gene is TRBD1 (5 bases). This CDR3 contains 13 residues. The V gene lost 3 bases and the J gene lost 8 bases, with 10 bases spanning the gap. CDR1 SNHLY and CDR2 FYNNEI come from the germline V gene. DNA for the CDR3: TGTGCCAGCAGTGACAGGGCAGGGGAAAAACTGTTTTTT. Translated, it gives CASSDRAGEKLFF. Variable domain in full (rest from reference TRBV2 and TRBJ1-4): EPEVTQTPSHQVTQMGQEVILRCVPISNHLYFYWYRQILGQKVEFLVSFYNNEISEKSEIFDDQFSVERPDGSNFTLKIRSTKLEDSAMYFCASSDRAGEKLFFGSGTQLSVL.

The chain has TRBV9 and TRBJ1-2; 11 nucleotides align to TRBD1. The CDR3 runs to 15 residues. Germline values: CDR1 SGDLS, CDR2 YYNGEE. The ends lost 0 bases at V and 7 bases at J; junction bases unmatched: 5. The CDR3 region is CASSVVGQGAGGYTF. As DNA, the CDR3 is TGTGCCAGCAGCGTAGTCGGACAGGGGGCGGGTGGCTACACCTTC. Together with reference TRBV9 and TRBJ1-2, the CDR3 gives the full variable domain: DSGVTQTPKHLITATGQRVTLRCSPRSGDLSVYWYQQSLDQGLQFLIQYYNGEERAKGNILERFSAQQFPDLHSELNLSSLELGDSALYFCASSVVGQGAGGYTFGSGTRLTVV.

This rearrangement joins TRBV19 to TRBJ2-1; D possibly corresponds to TRBD1 (6 bases). Germline CDR1 and CDR2: LNHDA and SQIVND (reference sequence). The length of the CDR3 is 14 residues. Trimming shortened V by 4 bases and J by 1 base, and 8 bases separated the two germline ends. CDR3 loop: CASSNRVSYNEQFF. For the CDR3, the DNA is TGTGCCAGTAGTAACAGGGTTTCCTACAATGAGCAGTTCTTC.

This rearrangement joins TRBV11-2 to TRBJ2-7, with TRBD2 identical over 11 bases. CDR3 length: 13 residues. The ends lost 6 bases at V and 5 bases at J; junction bases unmatched: 3. Germline lookup yields CDR1 SGHAT and CDR2 FQNNGV. The chain's CDR3 is CASRELAGDEQYF. The CDR3 coding sequence is TGTGCCAGCAGGGAACTAGCGGGAGACGAGCAGTACTTC.

The chain links TRBV11-3 to TRBJ2-3; the D gene is possibly TRBD1 (5 bases). V gave up 3 bases and J gave up 3 bases, with 7 bases separating them. CDR1 is SGHNT, CDR2 YENEEA, per germline. This CDR3 comprises 13 residues. The CDR3 region is CASSFQGTDTQYF. The CDR3 DNA is TGTGCCAGCAGCTTCCAGGGTACAGATACGCAGTATTTT.

The gene calls are TRBV28 and TRBJ1-2; 9 bases match TRBD1. Trimming cost V 4 bases and J 6 bases; bases outside gene matches: 12. Germline V gene lookup returns CDR1 MDHEN and CDR2 SYDVKM. The CDR3 spans 16 residues. CDR3 DNA: TGTGCCAGCAGTTCTCCGGGACAGGGAAGATTCGATGGCTACACCTTC. Translating gives CASSSPGQGRFDGYTF.

This chain joins TRBV7-8 and TRBJ2-7; 10 bases agree with TRBD1. Per germline, CDR1 SGHVS and CDR2 FQNEAQ. The CDR3 has 17 residues. Germline trimming cut 5 bases from V and 2 bases from J; bases unmatched to any gene: 12. CDR3 amino acids: CASSLLSGTGETYEQYF. The CDR3 DNA reads as TGTGCCAGCAGCCTCCTAAGTGGGACAGGGGAGACCTACGAGCAGTACTTC.

The V and J genes are TRBV19 and TRBJ1-4; D is unresolved. V lost 9 bases and J lost 0, with 11 bases in between. CDR1 and CDR2 (germline): LNHDA, SQIVND (reference sequence). CDR3 length: 14 residues. CDR3 region: CASAGRATNEKLFF. Here the CDR3 DNA reads TGTGCCAGCGCCGGGCGGGCAACTAATGAAAAACTGTTTTTT. The complete variable domain, with remaining parts taken from reference TRBV19 and TRBJ1-4, reads DGGITQSPKYLFRKEGQNVTLSCEQNLNHDAMYWYRQDPGQGLRLIYYSQIVNDFQKGDIAEGYSVSREKKESFPLTVTSAQKNPTAFYLCASAGRATNEKLFFGSGTQLSVL.

The CDR3, as DNA: TGTGCCAGCAGCCCCCCCATTGACAATGAGCAGTTCTTC. Its translation is CASSPPIDNEQFF. The chain links TRBV28 to TRBJ2-1; D is unresolved. From germline, CDR1 is MDHEN and CDR2 SYDVKM. CDR3 length equals 13 residues. V was pared by 6 bases and J by 5 bases, with 11 bases between.

This clone came up once. Other DNA sequences of this sample code for an identical CDR3. J is TRBJ1-2 and V is TRBV6-5; 9 bases line up with TRBD1. V was clipped by 3 bases and J by 4 bases; unmatched bases: 6. CDR3 size: 15 residues. Germline-derived CDR1 and CDR2 are MNHEY and SVGAGI. In nucleotides, the CDR3 is TGTGCCAGCAGTTATTCCACAGGGGGCGGCTATGGCTACACCTTC. It specifies CASSYSTGGGYGYTF.

The CDR3 reads CASSFRSSYEQYF. The DNA of the CDR3 is TGCGCCAGCAGCTTCCGCAGTTCCTACGAGCAGTACTTC. The chain carries TRBV5-1 and TRBJ2-7; D is unresolved. Between the trimmed V and J ends, which lost 2 bases and 1 base, there was a span of 7 bases. Germline CDR1 reads SGHRS; CDR2 reads YFSETQ. The CDR3 consists of 13 residues.

The J gene is TRBJ2-1, the V gene TRBV9; tentatively, D is TRBD2 (6 bases). The V gene's germline CDR1 is SGDLS and CDR2 YYNGEE. V was clipped by 4 bases and J by 4 bases, with 18 bases between them. This CDR3 has 16 amino acids. The CDR3 nucleotides read TGTGCCAGCAGCCTAGGTGGGGGGACTGCATACAATGAGCAGTTCTTC. Its protein is CASSLGGGTAYNEQFF.